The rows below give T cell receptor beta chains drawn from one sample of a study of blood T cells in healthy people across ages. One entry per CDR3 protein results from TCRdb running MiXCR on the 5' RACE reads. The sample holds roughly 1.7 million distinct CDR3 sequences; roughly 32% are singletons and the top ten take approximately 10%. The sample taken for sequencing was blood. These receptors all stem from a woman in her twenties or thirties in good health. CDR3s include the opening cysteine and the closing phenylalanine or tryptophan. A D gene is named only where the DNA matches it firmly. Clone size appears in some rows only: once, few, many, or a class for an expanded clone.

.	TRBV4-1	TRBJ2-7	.	CASSQEFTRDEQYF	TGCGCCAGCAGCCAAGAATTCACCAGGGACGAGCAGTACTTC
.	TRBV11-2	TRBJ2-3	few	CASSLEFSRVADTQYF	TGTGCCAGCAGCTTAGAATTTAGCAGGGTTGCAGATACGCAGTATTTT
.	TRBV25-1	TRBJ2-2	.	CASSWRLGELFF	TGTGCCAGCAGTTGGAGGTTGGGGGAGCTGTTTTTT
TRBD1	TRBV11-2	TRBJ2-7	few	CASSLVPRQGIHEQYF	TGTGCCAGCAGCTTAGTTCCTAGACAGGGAATCCACGAGCAGTACTTC
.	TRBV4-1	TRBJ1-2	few	CASSPGQMNRYTF	TGCGCCAGCAGCCCCGGACAAATGAATCGCTACACCTTC
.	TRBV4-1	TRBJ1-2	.	CASSQDPWGSYGYTF	TGCGCCAGCAGCCAAGACCCGTGGGGGAGCTATGGCTACACCTTC
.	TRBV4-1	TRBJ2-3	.	CASSQAWQFADTQYF	TGCGCCAGCAGCCAAGCTTGGCAGTTTGCAGATACGCAGTATTTT
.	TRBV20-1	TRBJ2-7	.	CSARDSGDEQYF	TGCAGTGCTAGAGATTCGGGCGATGAGCAGTACTTC
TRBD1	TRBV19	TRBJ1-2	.	CASSPRTGLDYGYTF	TGTGCCAGTAGTCCGCGGACAGGGTTGGACTATGGCTACACCTTC
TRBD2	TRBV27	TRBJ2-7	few	CASILKSSGSLTYEQYF	TGTGCCAGCATCCTAAAGTCTAGCGGGAGCCTGACCTACGAGCAGTACTTC
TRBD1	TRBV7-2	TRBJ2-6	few	CASSSGQGAVGANVLTF	TGTGCCAGCAGCTCCGGACAGGGGGCGGTCGGGGCCAACGTCCTGACTTTC
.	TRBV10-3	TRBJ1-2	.	CAISGQGNYGYTF	TGTGCCATCAGTGGTCAGGGGAACTATGGCTACACCTTC
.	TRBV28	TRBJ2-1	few	CASSRIMSASENEQFF	TGTGCCAGCAGCCGTATTATGTCGGCTAGCGAGAATGAGCAGTTCTTC
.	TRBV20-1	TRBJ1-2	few	CSARSGTVLYGYTF	TGCAGTGCTAGATCGGGAACAGTTCTCTATGGCTACACCTTC
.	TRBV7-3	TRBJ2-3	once	CAAGVGSTDTQYF	TGTGCAGCAGGAGTCGGAAGCACAGATACGCAGTATTTT